This T cell receptor (beta chain) was captured by sequencing in a study of shared clonotypes between healthy human individuals. Unsorted PBMCs provided DNA that was sequenced on ten immunoSEQ deep assay plates. Method: immunoSEQ multiplex PCR; TCRdb's copy keeps in-frame clones and lacks some. The sample contains about half a million clones, 65% to 85% of which appear only once. CDR3 length: 11 residues. The germline V and J ends were trimmed by 8 bases and 9 bases, with 16 bases remaining between them. Germline-derived CDR1 and CDR2 are SQVTM and ANQGSEA. With regard to this clone: The antigen is unknown.

Notes on the study in general: Tissue TCR repertoires likely differ from these blood-only repertoires.

The origin of this receptor is a woman aged 40-49 years in good health. Some clones in this sample may be carry-over from other donors' samples. The rearrangement uses TRBV29-1 and TRBJ2-5; D possibly corresponds to TRBD2 (6 bases). Specimen: PBMCs. CDR3 DNA: TGCAGCTACGGGACTGGTCTTTCCCAGTACTTC. Translated: CSYGTGLSQYF.